These T cell receptor beta chains were read from a single sample in a study of blood T cell repertoires in COVID-19. Here immunoSEQ multiplex PCR was the method, and the copy in TCRdb shows in-frame clones only, minus some. Found here are about 480,000 clones, roughly 89% of them singletons; the top ten hold approximately 0.9%. The sample consisted of peripheral blood. The receptors shown here come from a man between 18 and 35 years old with COVID-19, enrolled during active disease. CDR3s include the opening cysteine and the closing phenylalanine or tryptophan. A D gene is named only where the DNA matches it firmly. Part of the rows lack a size; the others show once, few, many or a class for expanded clones.

TRBJ1-1,NA,few,TRBV29-1,CSAERGATEAFF,TGCAGCGCTGAACGGGGGGCCACTGAAGCTTTCTTT
TRBJ1-1,TRBD1,NA,TRBV6-5,CASFPGGQGNTEAFF,TGTGCCAGCTTCCCAGGGGGACAGGGGAACACTGAAGCTTTCTTT
TRBJ1-5,NA,NA,TRBV27,CASSLHQGTPGTPKQPQHF,TGTGCCAGCAGTTTACATCAAGGGACCCCCGGGACTCCAAAGCAGCCCCAGCATTTT
TRBJ1-2,NA,few,TRBV19,CASSSTEVLNYGYTF,TGTGCCAGTAGTTCGACAGAGGTTCTTAACTATGGCTACACCTTC
TRBJ2-1,TRBD2,NA,TRBV7-7,CASSLAHTSGSNEQFF,TGTGCTAGCAGCTTAGCGCATACTAGCGGGAGCAATGAGCAGTTCTTC
TRBJ1-1,NA,NA,TRBV18,CASSLVYDSSNTEAFF,TGTGCCAGCTCACTTGTCTATGACTCCTCAAACACTGAAGCTTTCTTT
TRBJ2-3,NA,NA,TRBV5-1,CASSFPDTRTDTQYF,TGCGCCAGCAGCTTTCCGGACACCCGCACAGATACGCAGTATTTT
TRBJ2-5,NA,NA,TRBV5-1,CASSLFGWETQYF,TGCGCCAGCAGCTTGTTCGGTTGGGAGACCCAGTACTTC
TRBJ1-2,NA,NA,TRBV2,CASNKGEGGYTF,TGTGCCAGCAACAAGGGGGAAGGCGGCTACACCTTC
TRBJ1-1,NA,NA,TRBV4-1,CASSHQGNANTEAFF,TGCGCCAGCAGCCACCAGGGGAATGCGAACACTGAAGCTTTCTTT
TRBJ2-1,NA,NA,TRBV7-9,CASSKGQEVNEQFF,TGTGCCAGCAGCAAAGGTCAAGAGGTCAATGAGCAGTTCTTC
TRBJ2-5,TRBD2,NA,TRBV3-1/TRBV3-2,CASSPGLAGGQQETQYF,TGTGCCAGCAGCCCGGGACTAGCGGGGGGGCAGCAAGAGACCCAGTACTTC
TRBJ2-1,NA,NA,TRBV24-1,CATSDSGTQRNNEQFF,TGTGCCACCAGTGACTCCGGGACTCAACGCAACAATGAGCAGTTCTTC
TRBJ1-6,NA,NA,TRBV2,CASSENTNTSPLHF,TGTGCCAGCAGTGAGAATACCAACACGTCACCCCTCCACTTT
TRBJ1-2,NA,NA,TRBV12-5,CASDWGGWANYGYTF,TGTGCTAGTGACTGGGGGGGTTGGGCTAACTATGGCTACACCTTC
TRBJ1-1,NA,NA,TRBV6-1,CASSEESGRTEAFF,TGTGCCAGCAGTGAGGAGAGCGGTAGGACTGAAGCTTTCTTT
TRBJ1-1,TRBD1,once,TRBV5-1,CASSTGTEAEAFF,TGCGCCAGCTCCACTGGGACAGAAGCTGAAGCTTTCTTT
TRBJ1-5,NA,NA,TRBV18,CASSKTDSSSFGPQHF,TGTGCCAGCTCCAAGACGGACAGTTCATCGTTCGGGCCCCAGCATTTT
TRBJ1-5,TRBD1,NA,TRBV30,CAWSGTGRNQPQHF,TGTGCCTGGAGCGGGACAGGGAGGAATCAGCCCCAGCATTTT
TRBJ1-2,NA,NA,TRBV10-2,CASSGRTSANYGYTF,TGCGCCAGCAGCGGGAGGACATCAGCTAACTATGGCTACACCTTC
TRBJ1-5,TRBD1,once,TRBV6-1,CASSAPGSGGSQPQHF,TGTGCCAGCAGTGCCCCCGGGTCAGGGGGCTCTCAGCCCCAGCATTTT
TRBJ2-6,NA,NA,TRBV5-1,CASSLFGGFAGANVLTF,TGCGCCAGCAGCTTGTTTGGGGGGTTTGCTGGGGCCAACGTCCTGACTTTC
TRBJ2-2,NA,NA,TRBV15,CATSGNRYGELFF,TGTGCCACCAGCGGTAACCGCTACGGGGAGCTGTTTTTT
TRBJ2-7,NA,NA,TRBV19,CASTSSTEQYF,TGTGCCAGTACCTCGAGCACCGAGCAGTACTTC
TRBJ2-2,NA,NA,TRBV5-1,CASSFTPDTGELFF,TGCGCCAGCAGCTTCACTCCCGACACCGGGGAGCTGTTTTTT
TRBJ1-2,NA,NA,TRBV7-9,CASSSPGGVEYGYTF,TGTGCCAGCAGCTCCCCGGGCGGGGTAGAGTATGGCTACACCTTC
TRBJ2-1,NA,NA,TRBV12-5,CASGLNPLWAGQFF,TGTGCTAGTGGTTTGAACCCTCTCTGGGCCGGGCAGTTCTTC
TRBJ2-7,NA,NA,TRBV2,CASARKTDQGWFEQYF,TGTGCCAGCGCCAGGAAGACAGACCAAGGATGGTTCGAGCAGTACTTC
TRBJ2-7,NA,NA,TRBV6-5,CASVGVGSYEQYF,TGTGCCAGCGTGGGAGTTGGGTCCTACGAGCAGTACTTC
TRBJ1-5,TRBD1,NA,TRBV19,CASKAGGGQPQHF,TGTGCCAGTAAGGCAGGGGGCGGTCAGCCCCAGCATTTT
TRBJ2-3,NA,NA,TRBV18,CASSPRESTTPLDTQYF,TGTGCCAGCTCACCACGTGAGTCCACCACGCCCTTGGATACGCAGTATTTT
TRBJ2-5,TRBD1,NA,TRBV6-5,CASSYPGTGGRETQYF,TGTGCCAGCAGTTATCCCGGGACAGGGGGTAGAGAGACCCAGTACTTC
TRBJ2-1,TRBD2,NA,TRBV6-1,CASSEISGAYSEQFF,TGTGCCAGCAGTGAAATTAGCGGGGCTTACAGTGAGCAGTTCTTC
TRBJ2-5,NA,NA,TRBV5-1,CASSLEGVETQYF,TGCGCCAGCAGCTTGGAAGGGGTTGAGACCCAGTACTTC
TRBJ2-3,NA,NA,TRBV7-9,CASSFSGAAGSADTQYF,TGTGCCAGCAGCTTCAGTGGGGCAGCGGGTTCCGCAGATACGCAGTATTTT
TRBJ1-2,TRBD1,NA,TRBV14,CASSLTGGGGYTF,TGTGCCAGCAGTTTAACAGGGGGAGGAGGCTACACCTTC
TRBJ1-3,NA,NA,TRBV5-3,CARSPIGQLGNTIYF,TGTGCCAGAAGCCCAATCGGACAGTTGGGAAACACCATATATTTT
TRBJ2-7,TRBD1,NA,TRBV27,CASSPTGQGAYEQYF,TGTGCCAGCAGCCCCACTGGACAGGGGGCCTACGAGCAGTACTTC
TRBJ2-6,NA,NA,TRBV28,CASREQGLHVSGANVLTF,TGTGCCAGCAGGGAACAGGGCCTACACGTCTCTGGGGCCAACGTCCTGACTTTC
TRBJ2-5,TRBD1,NA,TRBV29-1,CSVGRTGGETQYF,TGCAGCGTTGGTAGGACAGGGGGGGAGACCCAGTACTTC
TRBJ2-7,NA,NA,TRBV30,CAWTIQLGPEQYF,TGTGCCTGGACCATCCAGTTGGGGCCCGAGCAGTACTTC
TRBJ2-3,TRBD2,NA,TRBV18,CASSPPGLAGVTDTQYF,TGTGCCAGCTCACCTCCGGGACTAGCGGGGGTGACAGATACGCAGTATTTT
TRBJ2-4,TRBD2,NA,TRBV15,CATSYIAGAKNIQYF,TGTGCCACCAGTTACATAGCGGGAGCCAAAAACATTCAGTACTTC
TRBJ1-2,TRBD1,NA,TRBV6-1,CASSDRAGGAYNYGYTF,TGTGCCAGCAGTGATAGGGCAGGGGGAGCCTATAACTATGGCTACACCTTC
TRBJ1-1,NA,few,TRBV19,CASSIFATENTEAFF,TGTGCCAGTAGTATTTTCGCGACAGAGAACACTGAAGCTTTCTTT
TRBJ2-1,TRBD2,once,TRBV12-3/TRBV12-4,CASSFQGGGEQFF,TGTGCCAGCAGTTTTCAGGGCGGGGGTGAGCAGTTCTTC
TRBJ2-3,NA,once,TRBV5-1,CASSLAGGDTQYF,TGCGCCAGCAGCTTGGCCGGAGGAGATACGCAGTATTTT
TRBJ2-1,TRBD1,NA,TRBV6-5,CASSLPGQAPNEQFF,TGTGCCAGCAGTCTCCCGGGACAGGCTCCCAATGAGCAGTTCTTC
TRBJ1-2,TRBD1,NA,TRBV30,CATQTGEGFGYTF,TGTGCCACTCAGACAGGGGAAGGTTTTGGCTACACCTTC
TRBJ1-1,TRBD1,NA,TRBV5-6,CASRPQTGENTEAFF,TGTGCCAGCAGGCCTCAGACAGGGGAAAACACTGAAGCTTTCTTT
TRBJ2-2,TRBD1,NA,TRBV6-4,CASSDRDRGHGELFF,TGTGCCAGCAGTGACCGGGACAGGGGCCACGGGGAGCTGTTTTTT
TRBJ1-4,NA,NA,TRBV2,CASSASGTNEKLFF,TGTGCCAGCAGTGCTTCGGGAACTAATGAAAAACTGTTTTTT
TRBJ2-2,TRBD2,once,TRBV19,CASRSGGSGTGELFF,TGTGCCAGTAGAAGTGGCGGGAGCGGCACCGGGGAGCTGTTTTTT
TRBJ2-1,NA,NA,TRBV5-1,CASSTKTEAAYTTQFF,TGCGCCAGCAGCACGAAGACAGAAGCAGCCTATACAACTCAGTTCTTC
TRBJ2-1,TRBD2,NA,TRBV12-5,CASGLVLAGAHNEQFF,TGTGCTAGTGGTTTGGTATTAGCGGGAGCCCACAATGAGCAGTTCTTC
TRBJ2-2,TRBD1,NA,TRBV7-9,CASSWRPGQWDTGELFF,TGTGCCAGCAGCTGGCGCCCGGGACAGTGGGACACCGGGGAGCTGTTTTTT
TRBJ1-5,NA,once,TRBV7-9,CASSLWGGSNQPQHF,TGTGCCAGCAGCTTATGGGGGGGGAGCAATCAGCCCCAGCATTTT
TRBJ1-5,NA,NA,TRBV29-1,CSVVTDWGNQPQHF,TGCAGCGTTGTAACAGATTGGGGCAATCAGCCCCAGCATTTT